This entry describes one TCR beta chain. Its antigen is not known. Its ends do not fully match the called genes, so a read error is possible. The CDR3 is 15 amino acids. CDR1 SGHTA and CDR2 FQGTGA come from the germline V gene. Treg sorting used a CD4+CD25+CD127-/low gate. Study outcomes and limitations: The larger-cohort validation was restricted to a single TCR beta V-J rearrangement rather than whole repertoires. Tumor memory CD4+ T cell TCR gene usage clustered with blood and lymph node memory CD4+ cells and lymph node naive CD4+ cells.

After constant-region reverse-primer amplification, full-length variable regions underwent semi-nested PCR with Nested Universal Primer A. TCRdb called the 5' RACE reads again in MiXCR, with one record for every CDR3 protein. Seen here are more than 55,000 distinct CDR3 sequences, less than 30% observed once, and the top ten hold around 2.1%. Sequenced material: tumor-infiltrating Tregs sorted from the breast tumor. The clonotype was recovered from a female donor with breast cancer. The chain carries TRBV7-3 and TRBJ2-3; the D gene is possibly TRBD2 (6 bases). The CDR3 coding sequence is TGTGCCGGCAGCTCCGGGACTTTAAGCACAGATACGCAGTATTTT. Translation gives CAGSSGTLSTDTQYF.